This T cell receptor (beta chain) emerged from a study of identical twins. CDR1 SGHTA and CDR2 FQGNSA come from the germline V gene. This CDR3 region has 12 residues. Trimming removed 5 bases at V and 14 bases at J, with 16 bases between. At least ten counts were recorded for this clonotype. Via MiXCR, TCRdb re-called the 5' RACE reads, giving one row per CDR3 protein. The table records over 600,000 distinct CDR3 sequences, 21% of them present only once. The data were also submitted as part of a second study, on T cells expressing NK-cell markers.

This chain links TRBV7-2 with TRBJ2-1; D might be TRBD2 (5 bases). The sequenced sample consisted of PBMCs. The source is a woman younger than 35 in good health. CDR3 DNA: TGTGCCAGCAGCGCCTTACTAGGCCCAAAGTTCTTC. Protein: CASSALLGPKFF.